A selection of T cell receptor beta chains follows, all from one sample in a study of CD8+ T cells in alopecia areata. The repertoire was sequenced with immunoSEQ multiplex PCR; TCRdb's copy has only in-frame clones and lacks some. The sample consists of about 120,000 clones, approximately 38% of them appearing once. Sequences were obtained from CD4+ T cells sorted from blood. These receptors originate from a human donor with alopecia areata. Both conserved end residues are part of each CDR3. The D gene is left open where the match is weak. Only some rows state a clone size, as once, few, many or a class for expanded clones.

>TRBV6-5|TRBD2|TRBJ2-1|NA
CASSYLGLAGTHEQFF
TGTGCCAGCAGTTACTTGGGACTAGCGGGTACGCATGAGCAGTTCTTC
>TRBV7-9|TRBD1|TRBJ2-7|few
CASRPGQGYEQYF
TGTGCCAGCAGACCGGGACAGGGCTACGAGCAGTACTTC
>TRBV29-1|NA|TRBJ2-3|NA
CSARVGTDTQYF
TGCAGCGCCCGGGTCGGCACAGATACGCAGTATTTT
>TRBV30|NA|TRBJ1-2|NA
CAWIATGFYGYTF
TGTGCCTGGATAGCCACAGGGTTCTATGGCTACACCTTC
>TRBV2|NA|TRBJ1-1|NA
CASRKRTVNTEAFF
TGTGCCAGCAGGAAAAGGACAGTGAACACTGAAGCTTTCTTT
>TRBV7-2|NA|TRBJ2-1|NA
CASILRGNEQFF
TGTGCCAGCATCCTTCGAGGGAATGAGCAGTTCTTC
>TRBV6-5|NA|TRBJ1-2|few
CASSYSMMGGYGYTF
TGTGCCAGCAGTTACTCGATGATGGGCGGTTATGGCTACACCTTC
>TRBV27|NA|TRBJ2-7|NA
CASSPKRLGYEQYF
TGTGCCAGCAGTCCTAAACGTCTTGGATACGAGCAGTACTTC
>TRBV2|NA|TRBJ1-6|few
CASKQDSPLHF
TGTGCCAGCAAGCAGGATTCACCCCTCCACTTT
>TRBV7-2|NA|TRBJ2-1|NA
CASSAVNEQFF
TGTGCCAGCAGCGCGGTCAATGAGCAGTTCTTC
>TRBV30|TRBD1|TRBJ1-5|NA
CAWSVSGGGPPYSNQPQHF
TGTGCCTGGAGTGTATCAGGGGGCGGCCCACCTTATAGCAATCAGCCCCAGCATTTT
>TRBV29-1|NA|TRBJ2-1|few
CSALGAQTFYNEQFF
TGCAGCGCTCTAGGGGCACAGACTTTTTACAATGAGCAGTTCTTC
>TRBV5-1|TRBD2|TRBJ2-1|few
CASSFSSGGRYNEQFF
TGCGCCAGCAGCTTTTCGAGCGGGGGCCGTTACAATGAGCAGTTCTTC
>TRBV11-3|NA|TRBJ1-4|once
CASSLGALGNEKLFF
TGTGCCAGCAGCTTAGGGGCTTTAGGGAATGAAAAACTGTTTTTT
>TRBV6-1|NA|TRBJ1-5|NA
CASRREQPQHF
TGTGCCAGCAGGAGGGAGCAGCCCCAGCATTTT
>TRBV29-1|NA|TRBJ1-1|NA
CSVKGRQMNTEAFF
TGCAGCGTTAAAGGCCGACAAATGAACACTGAAGCTTTCTTT
>TRBV5-1|NA|TRBJ2-3|few
CASSLARWTDTQYF
TGCGCCAGCAGCTTGGCGCGCTGGACAGATACGCAGTATTTT
>TRBV29-1|NA|TRBJ1-1|NA
CSVGQLNTEAFF
TGCAGCGTTGGCCAACTAAACACTGAAGCTTTCTTT
>TRBV29-1|NA|TRBJ2-7|few
CSVNAAVGSEQYF
TGCAGCGTCAACGCGGCAGTTGGGTCCGAGCAGTACTTC
>TRBV5-4|TRBD1|TRBJ2-7|NA
CASSTWTGPGEQYF
TGTGCCAGCAGCACATGGACAGGGCCAGGCGAGCAGTACTTC
>TRBV4-3|NA|TRBJ2-5|NA
CASSHTGEFETQYF
TGCGCCAGCAGCCATACCGGGGAGTTTGAGACCCAGTACTTC
>TRBV29-1|NA|TRBJ1-2|NA
CSVEQFRPGYTF
TGCAGCGTTGAGCAGTTTCGGCCCGGCTACACCTTC
>TRBV11-2|NA|TRBJ2-7|NA
CASSLVRGYTYEQYF
TGTGCCAGCAGCTTAGTTCGGGGTTACACCTACGAGCAGTACTTC
>TRBV6-5|NA|TRBJ1-2|NA
CASSPRAASYGYTF
TGTGCCAGCAGCCCGCGGGCGGCCTCATATGGCTACACCTTC
>TRBV27|NA|TRBJ1-1|NA
CASSLNGQTEAFF
TGTGCCAGCAGTTTAAACGGCCAAACTGAAGCTTTCTTT
>TRBV2|NA|TRBJ1-2|few
CASVGAVYGYTF
TGTGCCAGCGTGGGGGCCGTCTATGGCTACACCTTC
>TRBV2|TRBD1|TRBJ2-5|few
CASSSTGQETQYF
TGTGCCAGCAGTTCGACAGGGCAAGAGACCCAGTACTTC
>TRBV7-9|NA|TRBJ2-7|NA
CASSFVQYEQYF
TGTGCCAGCAGCTTCGTCCAATACGAGCAGTACTTC
>TRBV29-1|NA|TRBJ1-1|NA
CSVVVQENTEAFF
TGCAGCGTTGTGGTACAGGAAAACACTGAAGCTTTCTTT
>TRBV7-6|TRBD1|TRBJ2-7|NA
CASSLRRQGKNEQYF
TGTGCCAGCAGCTTAAGGAGACAGGGGAAGAACGAGCAGTACTTC
>TRBV7-2|NA|TRBJ1-5|NA
CASSLASEQPQHF
TGTGCCAGCAGCTTAGCCTCGGAGCAGCCCCAGCATTTT
>TRBV29-1|NA|TRBJ1-1|NA
CSVVLQGNGEAFF
TGCAGCGTTGTACTCCAGGGTAATGGAGAAGCTTTCTTT
>TRBV29-1|TRBD2|TRBJ2-3|NA
CSGRTSGGTDTQYF
TGCAGCGGGAGGACTAGCGGGGGCACAGATACGCAGTATTTT
>TRBV5-1|NA|TRBJ2-3|NA
CASSLSSTDTQYF
TGCGCCAGCTCGCTCAGTAGCACAGATACGCAGTATTTT
>TRBV7-2|TRBD2|TRBJ2-3|few
CATKTGGVDTQYF
TGTGCCACCAAGACGGGAGGTGTCGATACGCAGTATTTT
>TRBV11-2|TRBD1|TRBJ1-4|NA
CASSLGTVNEKLFF
TGTGCCAGCAGCCTAGGGACAGTGAATGAAAAACTGTTTTTT
>TRBV11-3|TRBD2|TRBJ2-7|NA
CASSYTGGTSYEQYF
TGTGCCAGCAGCTATACGGGGGGAACCTCCTACGAGCAGTACTTC
>TRBV27|NA|TRBJ2-2|NA
CASSHRATGELFF
TGTGCCAGCAGTCACCGGGCCACCGGGGAGCTGTTTTTT
>TRBV6-5|NA|TRBJ2-7|NA
CASSRTQGYEQYF
TGTGCCAGCAGCCGTACTCAGGGTTACGAGCAGTACTTC
>TRBV4-2|TRBD2|TRBJ2-7|few
CASSQVTSGLTYEQYF
TGTGCCAGCAGCCAAGTTACTAGCGGGCTTACCTACGAGCAGTACTTC
>TRBV5-1|NA|TRBJ2-3|few
CASSFDRLATDTQYF
TGCGCCAGCAGCTTTGATCGGCTAGCCACAGATACGCAGTATTTT
>TRBV6-6|TRBD2|TRBJ2-7|NA
CASSLSGRAREQYF
TGTGCCAGCAGTTTGAGCGGGAGGGCCCGCGAGCAGTACTTC
>TRBV4-3|NA|TRBJ2-2|NA
CASSQVVLLNTGELFF
TGCGCCAGCAGCCAAGTCGTCCTCTTGAACACCGGGGAGCTGTTTTTT
>TRBV29-1|TRBD1|TRBJ1-2|NA
CSVASGGAHYGYTF
TGCAGCGTCGCCTCAGGGGGGGCACACTATGGCTACACCTTC
>TRBV29-1|NA|TRBJ1-1|few
CSVALQEAFF
TGCAGCGTTGCTCTGCAGGAAGCTTTCTTT
>TRBV2|NA|TRBJ1-5|NA
CASRKGTATLGQPQHF
TGTGCCAGCAGGAAAGGGACGGCTACCTTAGGGCAGCCCCAGCATTTT
>TRBV30|TRBD2|TRBJ2-1|few
CAWSVGGSGRRGRFF
TGTGCCTGGAGTGTCGGGGGGTCGGGACGGAGAGGCCGTTTCTTC
>TRBV30|TRBD1|TRBJ1-2|NA
CVLLRDRSSGYTF
TGTGTGCTGCTCCGGGACAGGTCATCCGGCTACACCTTC
>TRBV28|NA|TRBJ2-7|NA
CASSLGLGTRSYEQYF
TGTGCCAGCAGTTTAGGCCTCGGGACCCGCTCCTACGAGCAGTACTTC
>TRBV4-2|NA|TRBJ2-3|NA
CASRGPLGDTQYF
TGTGCCAGCAGGGGACCCCTGGGGGATACGCAGTATTTT
>TRBV4-1|NA|TRBJ2-1|once
CASSQGPDEVKQFF
TGCGCCAGCAGCCAAGGGCCGGACGAGGTTAAGCAGTTCTTC
>TRBV11-2|NA|TRBJ1-6|NA
CASSLAANSPLHF
TGTGCCAGCAGCTTAGCGGCTAATTCACCCCTCCACTTT
>TRBV29-1|NA|TRBJ1-2|NA
CSASWGSNYGYTF
TGCAGCGCCTCCTGGGGGTCCAACTATGGCTACACCTTC
>TRBV7-2|NA|TRBJ2-7|NA
CASSHGTKSYEQYF
TGTGCCAGCAGCCATGGCACAAAGTCATACGAGCAGTACTTC
>TRBV25-1|NA|TRBJ1-1|few
CASSGWAPEAFF
TGTGCCAGCAGTGGTTGGGCCCCTGAAGCTTTCTTT
>TRBV29-1|TRBD1|TRBJ2-3|NA
CSVRGQGGTDTQYF
TGCAGCGTGAGAGGACAGGGGGGAACAGATACGCAGTATTTT
>TRBV5-1|NA|TRBJ1-2|few
CASSLGEGYGYTF
TGCGCCAGCAGCTTGGGAGAGGGCTATGGCTACACCTTC
>TRBV20-1|NA|TRBJ1-2|once
CSTYGYTF
TGCAGTACATATGGCTACACCTTC
>TRBV2|TRBD2|TRBJ2-1|NA
CASAGLAGSYNEQFF
TGTGCCAGCGCCGGACTAGCCGGCTCCTACAATGAGCAGTTCTTC
>TRBV7-2|TRBD2|TRBJ2-3|few
CASSRTSGMLGDTQYF
TGTGCCAGCAGCCGGACTAGCGGGATGCTTGGGGATACGCAGTATTTT